These T cell receptor beta chains were read from a single sample in a study of tumor-infiltrating lymphocytes in primary liver carcinoma. TCRdb ran MiXCR on the multiplex PCR reads and lists one entry per CDR3 protein. Here the sample spans about 300,000 distinct CDR3 sequences, 55% to 65% being singletons. The specimen was peripheral blood. Every receptor here comes from a man aged 35-49 years with primary liver carcinoma and hepatitis B virus infection. Both conserved end residues are part of each CDR3. Each record gives: D gene, clone size, J gene, CDR3 length, V gene, CDR3 protein, CDR3 DNA. D genes are given only for firm matches. For some rows the clone size is stated as once, few or many, or as a class when expanded; others skip it.

d_call: -
clone_size: many
j_call: TRBJ2-7
cdr3_length: 12
v_call: TRBV6-2/TRBV6-3
cdr3_aa: CASRDRPYEQYF
cdr3_nt: TGTGCCAGCCGTGACAGGCCCTACGAGCAGTACTTC

d_call: -
clone_size: many
j_call: TRBJ1-2
cdr3_length: 13
v_call: TRBV29-1
cdr3_aa: CSVLTAQYYGYTF
cdr3_nt: TGCAGCGTTCTGACAGCGCAATATTATGGCTACACCTTC

d_call: -
clone_size: -
j_call: TRBJ2-5
cdr3_length: 17
v_call: TRBV6-6
cdr3_aa: CASSYSPTGASQETQYF
cdr3_nt: TGTGCCAGCAGTTACTCCCCCACGGGAGCTTCCCAAGAGACCCAGTACTTC

d_call: TRBD2
clone_size: once
j_call: TRBJ2-2
cdr3_length: 18
v_call: TRBV6-2/TRBV6-3
cdr3_aa: CASSDIGIRLANTRELFF
cdr3_nt: TGTGCCAGTAGCGACATAGGGATTCGACTAGCCAACACCAGGGAGCTGTTTTTT

d_call: -
clone_size: -
j_call: TRBJ1-5
cdr3_length: 13
v_call: TRBV11-1
cdr3_aa: CASSTATNQPQHF
cdr3_nt: TGTGCCAGCAGCACCGCAACCAATCAGCCCCAGCATTTT

d_call: -
clone_size: many
j_call: TRBJ2-1
cdr3_length: 14
v_call: TRBV4-2
cdr3_aa: CASSLGGDSYEQFF
cdr3_nt: TGTGCCAGCAGCCTTGGAGGTGATTCCTATGAGCAGTTCTTC

d_call: -
clone_size: once
j_call: TRBJ2-5
cdr3_length: 17
v_call: TRBV5-5
cdr3_aa: CASSFQPRGNLGETQYF
cdr3_nt: TGCGCCAGCAGCTTTCAACCACGAGGAAACCTGGGTGAGACCCAGTACTTC

d_call: -
clone_size: -
j_call: TRBJ2-2
cdr3_length: 16
v_call: TRBV28
cdr3_aa: CASSSVVRGNTGELFF
cdr3_nt: TGTGCCAGCAGTTCCGTCGTCAGGGGGAACACCGGGGAGCTGTTTTTT

d_call: -
clone_size: -
j_call: TRBJ2-1
cdr3_length: 13
v_call: TRBV6-2/TRBV6-3
cdr3_aa: CASSTTPVGEQSF
cdr3_nt: TGTGCCAGCAGTACCACCCCAGTAGGTGAGCAGTCCTTC

d_call: -
clone_size: -
j_call: TRBJ2-5
cdr3_length: 15
v_call: TRBV6-1
cdr3_aa: CASTQGALPLGTQYF
cdr3_nt: TGTGCCAGCACTCAAGGCGCCTTGCCTTTGGGGACCCAGTACTTC

d_call: -
clone_size: -
j_call: TRBJ2-3
cdr3_length: 11
v_call: TRBV10-3
cdr3_aa: CAIGAPDTQYF
cdr3_nt: TGTGCCATCGGGGCTCCGGATACGCAGTATTTT

d_call: -
clone_size: -
j_call: TRBJ1-3
cdr3_length: 16
v_call: TRBV6-5
cdr3_aa: CASSFGQWRVGNAIYF
cdr3_nt: TGTGCCAGCAGCTTCGGACAGTGGAGAGTGGGAAACGCCATATATTTT

d_call: TRBD1
clone_size: -
j_call: TRBJ2-7
cdr3_length: 16
v_call: TRBV4-2
cdr3_aa: CASSRGRGQGPYKQYF
cdr3_nt: TGTGCCAGCAGCCGCGGACGGGGACAGGGACCTTACAAGCAGTACTTC

d_call: TRBD2
clone_size: -
j_call: TRBJ2-3
cdr3_length: 18
v_call: TRBV5-4
cdr3_aa: CASSSRASGSPGTDTQYF
cdr3_nt: TGTGCCAGCAGCTCGAGGGCTAGCGGGAGCCCCGGCACAGATACGCAGTATTTT

d_call: -
clone_size: -
j_call: TRBJ2-1
cdr3_length: 14
v_call: TRBV11-3
cdr3_aa: CASTLFPDYHELFF
cdr3_nt: TGTGCCAGCACCTTATTTCCGGACTACCATGAGCTGTTCTTC

d_call: -
clone_size: many
j_call: TRBJ1-2
cdr3_length: 13
v_call: TRBV6-5
cdr3_aa: CASSYRFQSSYTF
cdr3_nt: TGTGCCAGCAGTTACCGGTTTCAGTCGAGCTACACCTTC

d_call: -
clone_size: -
j_call: TRBJ2-7
cdr3_length: 15
v_call: TRBV4-3
cdr3_aa: CASSQAKGGNYEEYF
cdr3_nt: TGCGCCAGTAGCCAAGCTAAGGGGGGGAATTACGAGGAGTACTTC

d_call: TRBD1
clone_size: -
j_call: TRBJ2-1
cdr3_length: 14
v_call: TRBV29-1
cdr3_aa: CSALETGGFGEQFF
cdr3_nt: TGCAGTGCCCTGGAAACAGGGGGCTTTGGTGAGCAGTTCTTC

d_call: TRBD2
clone_size: few
j_call: TRBJ2-5
cdr3_length: 13
v_call: TRBV7-9
cdr3_aa: CASSPTSWETQYF
cdr3_nt: TGTGCCAGCAGCCCGACTAGCTGGGAGACCCAGTACTTC

d_call: TRBD2
clone_size: few
j_call: TRBJ2-2
cdr3_length: 18
v_call: TRBV7-9
cdr3_aa: CASSFSGTSGTNTGELFF
cdr3_nt: TGTGCCAGCAGCTTTAGCGGGACTAGCGGGACGAACACCGGGGAGCTGTTTTTT

d_call: TRBD2
clone_size: once
j_call: TRBJ2-1
cdr3_length: 15
v_call: TRBV11-2
cdr3_aa: CASSDSGRAANKQFF
cdr3_nt: TGTGCTAGCAGCGATAGCGGGAGGGCAGCAAATAAGCAGTTCTTC

d_call: TRBD1
clone_size: few
j_call: TRBJ1-5
cdr3_length: 15
v_call: TRBV6-1
cdr3_aa: CASTEGGGLNQPQHF
cdr3_nt: TGTGCCAGCACCGAAGGGGGCGGTTTAAATCAGCCCCAGCATTTT

d_call: -
clone_size: -
j_call: TRBJ2-7
cdr3_length: 16
v_call: TRBV28
cdr3_aa: CANRSPTKMRAGEQYF
cdr3_nt: TGTGCCAACAGATCCCCCACTAAAATGCGGGCGGGTGAGCAGTACTTC

d_call: -
clone_size: -
j_call: TRBJ1-3
cdr3_length: 15
v_call: TRBV30
cdr3_aa: CAWSRESGSGNNIYF
cdr3_nt: TGTGCCTGGAGCCGGGAATCTGGCTCTGGAAACAACATATATTTT

d_call: TRBD1
clone_size: -
j_call: TRBJ2-7
cdr3_length: 15
v_call: TRBV14
cdr3_aa: CASSLDRGSSYEHYF
cdr3_nt: TGTGCCAGCAGCCTGGACAGGGGGTCATCCTACGAGCACTACTTC

d_call: -
clone_size: many
j_call: TRBJ2-2
cdr3_length: 14
v_call: TRBV4-1
cdr3_aa: CASSWDTYTGELFF
cdr3_nt: TGCGCCAGCTCCTGGGACACTTACACCGGGGAGCTGTTTTTT

d_call: TRBD2
clone_size: many
j_call: TRBJ2-1
cdr3_length: 15
v_call: TRBV29-1
cdr3_aa: CSVVVAGGFRYEQFF
cdr3_nt: TGCAGCGTTGTGGTAGCGGGAGGATTTCGTTATGAGCAGTTCTTC

d_call: TRBD2
clone_size: -
j_call: TRBJ2-2
cdr3_length: 16
v_call: TRBV5-1
cdr3_aa: CDSSQGTSGNTGELFF
cdr3_nt: TGCGACAGCAGCCAAGGGACTAGCGGAAACACCGGGGAGCTGTTTTTT

d_call: -
clone_size: once
j_call: TRBJ2-1
cdr3_length: 15
v_call: TRBV7-9
cdr3_aa: CASSFQGSSYNELFF
cdr3_nt: TGTGCCAGCAGCTTTCAAGGCAGCTCCTACAATGAGCTGTTCTTC

d_call: -
clone_size: many
j_call: TRBJ2-7
cdr3_length: 15
v_call: TRBV29-1
cdr3_aa: CSVDLGLGSSYEQYF
cdr3_nt: TGCAGCGTTGACCTCGGACTGGGCAGCTCCTACGAGCAGTACTTC

d_call: -
clone_size: -
j_call: TRBJ1-2
cdr3_length: 15
v_call: TRBV4-1
cdr3_aa: CASSPVERDSYGYTF
cdr3_nt: TGCGCCAGCAGCCCTGTTGAGAGGGATTCCTATGGCTACACCTTC

d_call: -
clone_size: once
j_call: TRBJ2-6
cdr3_length: 15
v_call: TRBV5-1
cdr3_aa: CASSWGGIGANVLTF
cdr3_nt: TGCGCCAGCAGCTGGGGCGGGATCGGGGCCAACGTCCTGACTTTC

d_call: -
clone_size: medium-sized
j_call: TRBJ2-1
cdr3_length: 16
v_call: TRBV11-1
cdr3_aa: CASSIGGLRSYNEQFF
cdr3_nt: TGTGCCAGCAGCATCGGGGGACTCCGATCCTACAATGAGCAGTTCTTC

d_call: -
clone_size: -
j_call: TRBJ1-5
cdr3_length: 15
v_call: TRBV6-1
cdr3_aa: CASGDGGVGNQPQHF
cdr3_nt: TGTGCCAGCGGTGATGGAGGGGTCGGTAATCAGCCCCAGCATTTT

d_call: -
clone_size: -
j_call: TRBJ2-7
cdr3_length: 14
v_call: TRBV5-1
cdr3_aa: CASSLQSGTYEQYF
cdr3_nt: TGCGCCAGCAGCTTGCAGAGCGGAACCTACGAGCAGTACTTC

d_call: TRBD2
clone_size: -
j_call: TRBJ2-2
cdr3_length: 15
v_call: TRBV6-2/TRBV6-3
cdr3_aa: CVSSRTSGSTGELFF
cdr3_nt: TGTGTCAGCAGTCGGACTAGCGGGAGTACCGGGGAGCTGTTTTTT

d_call: -
clone_size: -
j_call: TRBJ2-1
cdr3_length: 14
v_call: TRBV4-3
cdr3_aa: CASNQGMQYNEQFF
cdr3_nt: TGCGCCAGCAACCAAGGCATGCAATACAATGAGCAGTTCTTC

d_call: TRBD1
clone_size: -
j_call: TRBJ1-5
cdr3_length: 18
v_call: TRBV4-2
cdr3_aa: CASSQATVTGGFRQPQHF
cdr3_nt: TGTGCCAGCAGCCAGGCAACCGTGACAGGGGGCTTTCGGCAGCCCCAGCATTTT

d_call: -
clone_size: many
j_call: TRBJ2-2
cdr3_length: 15
v_call: TRBV6-1
cdr3_aa: CASSRQESLPGELFF
cdr3_nt: TGTGCCAGCAGTAGACAAGAGAGTCTACCCGGGGAGCTGTTTTTT

d_call: -
clone_size: -
j_call: TRBJ1-1
cdr3_length: 13
v_call: TRBV5-1
cdr3_aa: CASNKRGADEAFF
cdr3_nt: TGCGCCAGCAACAAGAGGGGGGCGGATGAGGCTTTCTTT

d_call: TRBD2
clone_size: -
j_call: TRBJ2-3
cdr3_length: 14
v_call: TRBV2
cdr3_aa: CARGWEGRTDTQYF
cdr3_nt: TGTGCCAGAGGATGGGAGGGCCGAACAGATACGCAGTATTTT

d_call: -
clone_size: -
j_call: TRBJ2-3
cdr3_length: 15
v_call: TRBV6-1
cdr3_aa: CASSSMGWSADTQYF
cdr3_nt: TGTGCCAGCAGCTCCATGGGATGGAGCGCAGATACGCAGTATTTT

d_call: -
clone_size: -
j_call: TRBJ1-5
cdr3_length: 15
v_call: TRBV28
cdr3_aa: CASSLIRQGNQPQHF
cdr3_nt: TGTGCCAGCAGTTTAATTAGGCAGGGCAATCAGCCCCAGCATTTT

d_call: TRBD1
clone_size: -
j_call: TRBJ1-1
cdr3_length: 12
v_call: TRBV12-3/TRBV12-4
cdr3_aa: CASTPQGAGAFF
cdr3_nt: TGTGCCAGCACCCCGCAGGGGGCGGGAGCTTTCTTT

d_call: -
clone_size: -
j_call: TRBJ1-1
cdr3_length: 12
v_call: TRBV5-1
cdr3_aa: CASSGQDTEALF
cdr3_nt: TGCGCTAGCAGCGGACAAGACACTGAAGCTCTCTTT

d_call: -
clone_size: few
j_call: TRBJ1-4
cdr3_length: 15
v_call: TRBV6-6
cdr3_aa: CASSPLGLANEKLFF
cdr3_nt: TGTGCCAGCAGTCCCCTAGGGCTCGCTAATGAAAAACTGTTTTTT

d_call: -
clone_size: -
j_call: TRBJ2-1
cdr3_length: 11
v_call: TRBV28
cdr3_aa: CASSLSNEQLF
cdr3_nt: TGTGCCAGCAGTTTAAGCAATGAGCAGCTCTTC

d_call: TRBD2
clone_size: -
j_call: TRBJ2-1
cdr3_length: 19
v_call: TRBV5-5
cdr3_aa: CVGSSYDGTSGRRYNEQFF
cdr3_nt: TGTGTCGGCAGCTCCTATGATGGGACTAGCGGGAGGAGGTACAATGAGCAGTTCTTC

d_call: TRBD2
clone_size: -
j_call: TRBJ2-7
cdr3_length: 15
v_call: TRBV28
cdr3_aa: CASTLIGGRAYEQYF
cdr3_nt: TGTGCCAGCACCTTGATAGGCGGGAGGGCCTACGAGCAGTACTTC

d_call: -
clone_size: -
j_call: TRBJ2-2
cdr3_length: 12
v_call: TRBV5-1
cdr3_aa: CTSSLGAGELFF
cdr3_nt: TGCACCAGCAGCTTGGGGGCCGGGGAGCTGTTTTTT

d_call: TRBD2
clone_size: -
j_call: TRBJ2-5
cdr3_length: 14
v_call: TRBV12-5
cdr3_aa: CASGPGLAGETQYF
cdr3_nt: TGTGCTAGTGGTCCTGGACTAGCGGGAGAGACCCAGTACTTC

d_call: TRBD2
clone_size: -
j_call: TRBJ2-1
cdr3_length: 18
v_call: TRBV6-5
cdr3_aa: CASRRTSGSRDGNNEQLF
cdr3_nt: TGTGCCAGCAGGAGGACTAGCGGGTCCCGGGACGGTAACAATGAGCAGCTCTTC

d_call: TRBD2
clone_size: -
j_call: TRBJ2-7
cdr3_length: 16
v_call: TRBV29-1
cdr3_aa: CSVEMASGLSSCEQYF
cdr3_nt: TGCAGCGTTGAAATGGCTAGCGGGCTAAGCTCCTGCGAGCAGTACTTC

d_call: -
clone_size: once
j_call: TRBJ2-1
cdr3_length: 11
v_call: TRBV6-5
cdr3_aa: CANSWDNEKFF
cdr3_nt: TGTGCCAACAGTTGGGACAATGAGAAGTTCTTC

d_call: -
clone_size: -
j_call: TRBJ2-4
cdr3_length: 19
v_call: TRBV12-3/TRBV12-4
cdr3_aa: CASSSRTVHCPEAKNIQYF
cdr3_nt: TGTGCCAGCAGTTCTAGGACCGTCCACTGCCCCGAGGCCAAAAACATTCAGTACTTC